A selection of T cell receptor beta chains follows, all from one sample in a study of T cell repertoires in aging, cancer and after chemotherapy. TCRdb re-called the multiplex PCR reads through MiXCR, storing one row per CDR3 protein. The sample carries fewer than 20,000 distinct CDR3 sequences, 50% recorded once. The source material was blood. All receptors come from a human donor in good health. CDR3s include the opening cysteine and the closing phenylalanine or tryptophan. Fields, in order: D gene, V gene, clone size, J gene, CDR3 DNA, CDR3 protein. D genes are given only for firm matches. A clone size is listed for some rows: how often the clone was seen (once, few, many), or a class if it is expanded.

NA,TRBV6-5,few,TRBJ2-3,TGTGCCAGCAGTTCTAACACAGATACGCAGTATTTT,CASSSNTDTQYF
TRBD1,TRBV29-1,NA,TRBJ1-2,TGCAGCTATTTAGGGGACAGCCAAGCTAACTATGGCTACACCTTC,CSYLGDSQANYGYTF
NA,TRBV12-3/TRBV12-4,NA,TRBJ2-5,TGTGCCAGCAGTTTTGGGGACACAGGGACCCAGTACTTC,CASSFGDTGTQYF
TRBD1,TRBV29-1,few,TRBJ1-1,TGCAGCGCAATCAGGACAGGGGCCGGCACTGAAGCTTTCTTT,CSAIRTGAGTEAFF
TRBD2,TRBV15,NA,TRBJ2-1,TGTGCCACCAGCCTGGGACTAGCGGGAGATGAGCAGTTCTTC,CATSLGLAGDEQFF
NA,TRBV19,NA,TRBJ2-5,TGTGCCAGTAGTGACAGGTGGCAAGAGGCCCAGTACTTC,CASSDRWQEAQYF
TRBD2,TRBV6-5,NA,TRBJ2-3,TGTGCCAGCACCAGGACTAGCGGGTTTACAGATACGCAGTATTTT,CASTRTSGFTDTQYF
NA,TRBV29-1,medium-sized,TRBJ2-7,TGCAGCGTCCTCCGAGGGGAAACCTACGAGCAGTACTTC,CSVLRGETYEQYF
TRBD1,TRBV12-3/TRBV12-4,NA,TRBJ2-3,TGTGCCAGCAGAGACAGGGGTACGCAGTATTTT,CASRDRGTQYF
TRBD1,TRBV19,NA,TRBJ2-7,TGTGCCAGTAGTACGGGACAGTCCTACGAGCAGTACTTC,CASSTGQSYEQYF
TRBD1,TRBV18,NA,TRBJ2-7,TGTGCCAGCTCATCCGGACCGGGACAGGCCTACGAGCAGTACTTC,CASSSGPGQAYEQYF
NA,TRBV27,NA,TRBJ2-1,TGTGCCAGCAGTTTGGGACTCGACACCAATGAGCAGTTCTTC,CASSLGLDTNEQFF
TRBD2,TRBV12-3/TRBV12-4,NA,TRBJ2-5,TGTGCCAGCAGTTTACTAGCGGGAGCGGAGACCCAGTACTTC,CASSLLAGAETQYF
TRBD2,TRBV19,NA,TRBJ2-3,TGTGCCAGTAGTACTCGGACTAGCGGGAGAACAGATACGCAGTATTTT,CASSTRTSGRTDTQYF
NA,TRBV19,NA,TRBJ1-4,TGTGCCAGTAGCCCCGAAGTAGGATGGGACCTGAGCGCGGGGAAACTGTTTTTT,CASSPEVGWDLSAGKLFF
NA,TRBV6-2/TRBV6-3,NA,TRBJ1-5,TGTGCCAGCAGTTACAGGGACAATCAGCCCCAGCATTTT,CASSYRDNQPQHF
NA,TRBV19,NA,TRBJ2-7,TGTGCCAGTAGGAGGTGGGGGAGGTACGAGCAGTACTTC,CASRRWGRYEQYF
TRBD2,TRBV19,NA,TRBJ2-1,TGTGCCACCTCGCCGGGGGGCCGCGCGGGAGGCGACGAGCAGTTCTTC,CATSPGGRAGGDEQFF
NA,TRBV19,NA,TRBJ1-1,TGTGTCACCCTATGGGGGTGGAACACTGAAGCTTTCTTT,CVTLWGWNTEAFF
TRBD2,TRBV5-5,NA,TRBJ2-1,TGTGCCAGCAGCTCTACTAGCGGGAGGGCAAGGGTTGAGCAGTTCTTC,CASSSTSGRARVEQFF